The 3 T cell receptor beta chains given below trace back to one sample, sequenced in a study of OX40 agonist ivuxolimab in advanced cancers. Generated by immunoSEQ multiplex PCR, the TCRdb table keeps only in-frame clones and is missing some. The repertoire includes roughly 90,000 clones, roughly nine tenths of them detected once, and about 1.3% sits in the top ten. The sequencing here drew on CD4+ or CD8+ T cells sorted from blood, taken in a trial of the OX40 agonist ivuxolimab. These receptors were obtained from an adult with an advanced solid tumor such as melanoma, head and neck, liver or kidney cancer.

This chain uses TRBV19 with TRBJ1-1; 8 bases align to TRBD1. Losses at the gene ends were 7 bases for V and 1 base for J; bases not matched to a gene: 14. CDR3 length equals 17 residues. Germline loops: CDR1 LNHDA, CDR2 SQIVND (reference sequence). The CDR3 DNA sequence: TGTGCCAGTAATACACCGGGACAGGTGGGCAAGAACACTGAAGCTTTCTTT. Translated, it gives CASNTPGQVGKNTEAFF.

The chain employs TRBV28 and TRBJ1-6, with TRBD1 identical over 8 bases. The ends lost 5 bases at V and 9 bases at J; junction bases unmatched: 6. Per the germline V gene, CDR1 is MDHEN and CDR2 is SYDVKM. The CDR3 runs to 14 residues. CDR3 DNA: TGTGCCAGCAGTCCGGACAGGGATGCTTCACCCCTCCACTTT. Translated: CASSPDRDASPLHF.

The V and J genes are TRBV5-4 and TRBJ2-3; the D is unclear. The CDR3 runs 14 residues. Germline V CDR1 and CDR2: SGHNT, YYREEE (reference sequence). Between the trimmed V and J ends, which lost 4 bases and 1 base, there was a span of 10 bases. The CDR3 protein is CASSPEVGTDTQYF. The CDR3 DNA is TGTGCCAGCAGCCCCGAAGTGGGCACAGATACGCAGTATTTT.